A few counts support the clone carrying this TCR beta chain. This entry is derived from a study of control samples from healthy donors and cancer patients. The CDR3 consists of 12 residues. The V end lost 6 bases, the J end lost 8 bases, and 10 bases lay between the germline ends. Germline CDR1 and CDR2: SNHLY and FYNNEI. Data came from immunoSEQ multiplex PCR; TCRdb stores just in-frame clones and leaves some out. The data show 100,000 to 150,000 clones, 75% to 95% seen once. This receptor was taken from a man aged 18 to 29 in good health. The chain couples TRBV2 to TRBJ1-4; D not certain. The specimen was blood. The CDR3 coding sequence is TGTGCCAGCAGGGGAGGGTTGGAAAAACTGTTTTTT. Residues: CASRGGLEKLFF.